This is a list of T cell receptor beta chains from one sample in a study of T cell changes during pregnancy in multiple sclerosis. Some clones are missing from TCRdb's copy, which holds only in-frame ones; the method was immunoSEQ multiplex PCR. The table shows tens of thousands of clones, with approximately 95% occurring only once. Sample: CD4+ T cells from peripheral blood mononuclear cells, taken in the first trimester of pregnancy. Receptors were obtained from a female donor with multiple sclerosis, enrolled in a pregnancy study. Each CDR3 is given with its conserved first and last residue. D genes are given only for firm matches. Clone sizes are given selectively: once, few, many, or a class where the clone is expanded.

NA	NA	TRBV2	TRBJ1-4	TGTGCCAGCACCCGAGAATCAGCGCTCTATGAAAAACTGTTTTTT	CASTRESALYEKLFF
few	TRBD2	TRBV5-1	TRBJ2-1	TGCGCCAGCAGCTGGACTAGCGAGGGCAATGAGCAGTTCTTC	CASSWTSEGNEQFF
NA	NA	TRBV7-9	TRBJ2-3	TGTGCCAGTAGCCCTAGCACAGATACGCAGTATTTT	CASSPSTDTQYF
NA	NA	TRBV2	TRBJ1-3	TGTGCCAGCAACGGGGGTCCCTCTGGAAACACCATATATTTT	CASNGGPSGNTIYF
NA	TRBD2	TRBV6-5	TRBJ2-2	TGTGCCAGCAGTCGGAGCGGGGAAAACACCGGGGAGCTGTTTTTT	CASSRSGENTGELFF
NA	NA	TRBV11-3	TRBJ1-1	TGTGCCAGCAGCTTAGAGACAGGAGAAGCTTTCTTT	CASSLETGEAFF
NA	NA	TRBV4-1	TRBJ1-2	TGCGCCAGCAGCCTAGCCGCGGGGGGGAGCTATGGCTACACCTTC	CASSLAAGGSYGYTF
NA	NA	TRBV7-2	TRBJ2-7	TGTGCCAGCAGCCAAGAACCTGTGAGTGGCTACGAGCAGTACTTC	CASSQEPVSGYEQYF
NA	NA	TRBV6-5	TRBJ2-7	TGTGCCAGCAGTTACGTTAGCGCTGCCTACGAGCAGTACTTC	CASSYVSAAYEQYF
NA	NA	TRBV7-3	TRBJ2-1	TGTGCCAGCAGCTTAACCGTGTCTAACTCCTACAATGAGCAGTTCTTC	CASSLTVSNSYNEQFF
NA	NA	TRBV27	TRBJ1-6	TGTGCCAGCAGTCTTACAGTGTATAATTCACCCCTCCACTTT	CASSLTVYNSPLHF
NA	NA	TRBV6-1	TRBJ2-3	TGTGCCAGCAGTGAAGTTTACACAGATACGCAGTATTTT	CASSEVYTDTQYF
NA	NA	TRBV6-6	TRBJ2-7	TGTGCCAGCAGACCCGGGTTCGGAGCCTACGAGCAGTACTTC	CASRPGFGAYEQYF
NA	TRBD2	TRBV5-1	TRBJ2-7	TGCGCCAGCAGCTTGTCCGGGGGGGAGTACGAGCAGTACTTC	CASSLSGGEYEQYF
NA	TRBD1	TRBV10-3	TRBJ1-3	TGTGCCATCAGTAGACAGGGAAATCCTGGAAACACCATATATTTT	CAISRQGNPGNTIYF
NA	TRBD1	TRBV9	TRBJ1-2	TGTGCCAGCAGCGTACGGACAGGGTTTGAGGGCTACACCTTC	CASSVRTGFEGYTF
NA	NA	TRBV11-2	TRBJ1-3	TGTGCCAGCAGCTTAGCCCCGGGAGCCTCTGGAAACACCATATATTTT	CASSLAPGASGNTIYF
NA	NA	TRBV5-1	TRBJ1-2	TGCGCCAGTAGACAGGAACTTAACTATGGCTACACCTTC	CASRQELNYGYTF
NA	NA	TRBV18	TRBJ1-1	TGTGCCAGCTCACAGCTTGACATCGGTAACACTGAAGCTTTCTTT	CASSQLDIGNTEAFF
NA	NA	TRBV7-3	TRBJ2-5	TGTGCCAGCAGCTTAAAGGTGGGGGGGACCCAGTACTTC	CASSLKVGGTQYF
NA	TRBD2	TRBV5-5	TRBJ2-5	TGTGCCAGCAGCCGCGGGGGGCCAGAGACCCAGTACTTC	CASSRGGPETQYF
NA	TRBD2	TRBV6-5	TRBJ2-4	TGTGCCAGCAGTTACGGGACTAGCGGGGGCAAAAACATTCAGTACTTC	CASSYGTSGGKNIQYF
NA	NA	TRBV30	TRBJ1-1	TGTGCCTGGAGTGTACGGGTGGGCACTGAAGCTTTCTTT	CAWSVRVGTEAFF
NA	NA	TRBV5-1	TRBJ2-3	TGCGCCAGCAGCTTGGATGGACAGATTTTTAGCACAGATACGCAGTATTTT	CASSLDGQIFSTDTQYF
NA	NA	TRBV6-1	TRBJ2-1	TGTGCCAGCGTGGGGGCGGGCCGTCTGGAGGAGCAGTTCTTC	CASVGAGRLEEQFF
NA	TRBD2	TRBV6-5	TRBJ2-5	TGTGCCAGCAGTGTGACTAGCGTGGGAGAGACCCAGTACTTC	CASSVTSVGETQYF
NA	TRBD2	TRBV14	TRBJ2-3	TGTGCCAGCAGCCAAGGAGCGAAGCGGGGGACCACAGATACGCAGTATTTT	CASSQGAKRGTTDTQYF
NA	TRBD2	TRBV5-1	TRBJ2-3	TGCGCCAGCAGACATAGCGGGGGGGCCCTCACAGATACGCAGTATTTT	CASRHSGGALTDTQYF
NA	TRBD1	TRBV9	TRBJ2-7	TGTGCCAGCAGCGTAGGTCTGGACAGGGGAAACGAGCAGTACTTC	CASSVGLDRGNEQYF
NA	NA	TRBV30	TRBJ1-6	TGTGCCTGGACGTCTGGACAGTTGAATAATTCACCCCTCCACTTT	CAWTSGQLNNSPLHF
NA	NA	TRBV11-2	TRBJ1-3	TGTGCCAGCAGCTTAATCTCGAGGGCGGCAAATAGAAACACCATATATTTT	CASSLISRAANRNTIYF
NA	TRBD2	TRBV10-3	TRBJ2-1	TGTGCAAACTCGGGAGGGTCCAGCTCCTACAATGAGCAGTTCTTC	CANSGGSSSYNEQFF
NA	NA	TRBV5-1	TRBJ2-2	TGCGCCAGCAGAGAGTCAGGGCTCACCGGGGAGCTGTTTTTT	CASRESGLTGELFF
NA	NA	TRBV6-1	TRBJ1-2	TGTGCCAGCAGTGAAGCACCGGGTAACTATGGCTACACCTTC	CASSEAPGNYGYTF
NA	TRBD2	TRBV7-2	TRBJ2-3	TGTGCCAGCAGCTTAGGGGCGGGGGGGACAGATACGCAGTATTTT	CASSLGAGGTDTQYF
NA	TRBD1	TRBV7-9	TRBJ1-2	TGTGCCAGCAGCTTCCGACAGGGCAATGGCTACACCTTC	CASSFRQGNGYTF
NA	TRBD1	TRBV4-1	TRBJ1-1	TGCGCCAGCAGCCCTGACAGGGGGCACAACACTGAAGCTTTCTTT	CASSPDRGHNTEAFF
NA	NA	TRBV6-5	TRBJ1-1	TGTGCCAGCAGTTACTCTCGGGTAACCTTTGAAGCTTTCTTT	CASSYSRVTFEAFF
NA	NA	TRBV7-8	TRBJ2-7	TGTGCCAGCGCTACCGGGGTTACTCTCGAGGAGCAGTACTTC	CASATGVTLEEQYF
once	TRBD1	TRBV2	TRBJ1-1	TGTGCCAGCGCCCGGGACAGGGGGAGTGGGACTGAAGCTTTCTTT	CASARDRGSGTEAFF
NA	TRBD1	TRBV2	TRBJ2-1	TGTGCCAGCACCATCCAGGGGGAAGGGGAGTTCTTC	CASTIQGEGEFF
NA	NA	TRBV30	TRBJ1-5	TGTGCCTGGAGTGGGGCAGCATATAGCAATCAGCCCCAGCATTTT	CAWSGAAYSNQPQHF
NA	TRBD1	TRBV13	TRBJ1-3	TGTGCCAGCAGCCTCACGACAGGGGCTTTTTCTGGAAACACCATATATTTT	CASSLTTGAFSGNTIYF
NA	NA	TRBV2	TRBJ2-3	TGTGCCAGCAGTGGGGGAACAGGGTTGGGTTACGTGGACACAGATACGCAGTATTTT	CASSGGTGLGYVDTDTQYF
NA	NA	TRBV11-2	TRBJ2-5	TGTGCCAGCAGCCGGCCAGCGGAGACCCAGTACTTC	CASSRPAETQYF
NA	NA	TRBV20-1	TRBJ2-3	TGCAGTGCTAACCTAGGAGATACGCAGTATTTT	CSANLGDTQYF
NA	NA	TRBV6-1	TRBJ1-2	TGTGCCAGCAGCCGGGAATGGGGGGTAGTCGGCTACACCTTC	CASSREWGVVGYTF
NA	TRBD1	TRBV2	TRBJ2-7	TGTGCCAGGAGGACCGGGACAGGGGTCAACGAGCAGTACTTC	CARRTGTGVNEQYF
few	NA	TRBV4-2	TRBJ1-3	TGTGCCAGCAGCCAAGAATCACGGGGTGGAAACACCATATATTTT	CASSQESRGGNTIYF
NA	TRBD1	TRBV7-9	TRBJ2-7	TGTGCCAGCAGCTCTGACAGGGGCCCTTTACGCGAGCAGTACTTC	CASSSDRGPLREQYF
NA	TRBD2	TRBV5-4	TRBJ2-1	TGTGCCAGCAGCCAAGGAAGCGGGGAAGGAGAGCAGTTCTTC	CASSQGSGEGEQFF
NA	TRBD2	TRBV10-3	TRBJ2-7	TGTGCCATCAGTCCCACCCTAGCGGGGAGGACTTACGAGCAGTACTTC	CAISPTLAGRTYEQYF
few	NA	TRBV6-1	TRBJ1-3	TGTGCCAGCAGTCAAGTCCGGGGGGCTCTTAGAAACACCATATATTTT	CASSQVRGALRNTIYF
NA	NA	TRBV7-2	TRBJ1-2	TGTGCCAGCAGCTTAGGAGGGGGTTACTATGGCTACACCTTC	CASSLGGGYYGYTF
NA	NA	TRBV11-2	TRBJ1-2	TGTGCCAGCAGCTCCACATGGAGGGGCGACGGCTACACCTTC	CASSSTWRGDGYTF
NA	TRBD1	TRBV11-2	TRBJ1-1	TGTGCCAGCAGCTCCTTAGGGGGCAACACTGAAGCTTTCTTT	CASSSLGGNTEAFF
NA	NA	TRBV6-6	TRBJ2-5	TGTGCCAGCAGCGGCGGGACCTCGATTTTAGGGACCCAGTACTTC	CASSGGTSILGTQYF
NA	TRBD1	TRBV5-4	TRBJ2-3	TGTGCCAGCAGCTCGGACAGGGGGAGGACAGATACGCAGTATTTT	CASSSDRGRTDTQYF
once	TRBD1	TRBV7-8	TRBJ2-2	TGTGCCAGCAGCTTAGGGCTAAGGACAGGGAGCACCGGGGAGCTGTTTTTT	CASSLGLRTGSTGELFF
NA	NA	TRBV5-1	TRBJ2-2	TGCGCCAGCACCAGAGAGGCCGGGGAGCTGTTTTTT	CASTREAGELFF